The next 16 T cell receptor beta chains were all read from a single sample in a study of cytomegalovirus exposure and HLA in healthy donors (dated by TCRdb to about 2017). The library was made by the immunoSEQ multiplex PCR assay. The multiplex PCR relied on a mix of 60 forward primers for TCR Vbeta segments and 13 reverse primers for TCR Jbeta segments. The immuneACCESS repertoire file appears here via TCRdb, limited to in-frame rearrangements. These files lack a portion of the clones; in checked studies, under half of the deficit traces to unresolved V genes, and the cause of the others is not known. This sample comprises over 150,000 clones, more than 65% of them detected only once. The biggest ten clones account for over 1% of the sample. The sample was PBMCs. The receptors come from a woman aged 45-65 years in good health and CMV-seronegative.

The CDR3 is CASSPGGQGYEQYF. The CDR3 bases are TGTGCCAGCAGCCCCGGTGGGCAGGGCTACGAGCAGTACTTC. V and J are TRBV9 and TRBJ2-7; a possible D gene is TRBD1 (5 bases). V was pared by 4 bases and J by 3 bases, with 14 bases between. Germline assignment: CDR1 SGDLS and CDR2 YYNGEE. This CDR3 has 14 residues.

The chain recombines TRBV2 with TRBJ2-1, with 11 positions matching TRBD2. The CDR3 contains 16 residues. With 3 bases clipped from V and 2 bases from J, the junction kept 3 bases outside the gene matches. From germline, CDR1 is SNHLY and CDR2 FYNNEI. The CDR3 loop is CASSDPSGRTYNEQFF. Written as DNA, the CDR3 is TGTGCCAGCAGTGACCCTAGCGGGAGGACCTACAATGAGCAGTTCTTC.

CDR3 amino acids: CASSFGGTVISYQPQHF. The CDR3 region has the DNA TGTGCCAGCAGTTTTGGGGGGACAGTTATTTCCTATCAGCCCCAGCATTTT. This chain connects TRBV28 to TRBJ1-5, with 7 bases aligning to TRBD1. The CDR3 is 17 residues long. V lost 3 bases, J lost 5 bases, and 13 bases stayed unmatched. Germline assignment: CDR1 MDHEN and CDR2 SYDVKM.

Points on this clone: One end of the junction does not line up with germline, which may come from a read error. The chain employs TRBV19 and TRBJ1-1; 7 bases line up with TRBD1. CDR3 length: 14 residues. Germline CDR1 and CDR2: LNHDA and SQIVND (reference sequence). DNA for the CDR3: TGTGCCAGCAGTATCCAGGGGGGGAACACTGAAGCTTTCTTT. Translation: CASSIQGGNTEAFF. Drawing the rest from reference TRBV19 and TRBJ1-1, the complete variable domain is DGGITQSPKYLFRKEGQNVTLSCEQNLNHDAMYWYRQDPGQGLRLIYYSQIVNDFQKGDIAEGYSVSREKKESFPLTVTSAQKNPTAFYLCASSIQGGNTEAFFGQGTRLTVV.

The chain employs TRBV18 and TRBJ1-1, with D unclear. Germline V CDR1 and CDR2: KGHSH, LQKENI. There are 11 residues in the CDR3. V gave up 3 bases and J gave up 5 bases, with 4 bases separating them. The CDR3, as DNA: TGTGCCAGCTCACCTGCGACTGAAGCTTTCTTT. Its translation: CASSPATEAFF. Filled out from reference TRBV18 and TRBJ1-1, the complete variable domain reads NAGVMQNPRHLVRRRGQEARLRCSPMKGHSHVYWYRQLPEEGLKFMVYLQKENIIDESGMPKERFSAEFPKEGPSILRIQQVVRGDSAAYFCASSPATEAFFGQGTRLTVV.

J is TRBJ1-2 and V is TRBV18; 8 bases map to TRBD1. J lost 6 bases, V lost 1 base, and 1 base had no gene match. The CDR3 loop spans 13 amino acids. CDR1 and CDR2 from the germline V gene are KGHSH and LQKENI. The CDR3 here is CASSPQTGDGYTF. The DNA of the CDR3 is TGTGCCAGCTCACCACAGACAGGGGATGGCTACACCTTC.

The chain links TRBV4-3 to TRBJ2-1; D is ambiguous. The CDR3 is 14 amino acids. Trimming shortened V by 0 bases and J by 4 bases, and 7 bases separated the two germline ends. Germline lookup yields CDR1 LGHNA and CDR2 YSLEER. CDR3 sequence: CASSQDPEYNEQFF. In DNA, the CDR3 is TGCGCCAGCAGCCAAGATCCCGAGTACAATGAGCAGTTCTTC.

This clone was observed a few times. The chain carries TRBV19 and TRBJ1-2; no definite D call. The CDR3 has 22 amino acids. The V end was cut by 4 bases, the J end by 3 bases, with 36 bases between. Germline V gene sequence: CDR1 LNHDA, CDR2 SQIVND (reference sequence). CDR3 in amino acids: CASSSTTPASHLTKSPDYGYTF. CDR3 sequence (DNA): TGTGCCAGTAGTAGTACTACTCCCGCCAGCCACCTAACCAAGTCCCCGGACTATGGCTACACCTTC.

The chain couples TRBV9 to TRBJ2-1; D might be TRBD2 (5 bases). The germline CDR1 and CDR2 sequences are SGDLS and YYNGEE. The germline V and J ends were trimmed by 2 bases and 8 bases, with 11 bases remaining between them. The CDR3 covers 13 residues. The CDR3 loop is CASSVGVTDEQFF. For the CDR3, the DNA is TGTGCCAGCAGCGTGGGAGTCACCGATGAGCAGTTCTTC.

V and J are TRBV7-9 and TRBJ2-1, with D possibly being TRBD2 (5 bases). The CDR3 covers 14 residues. CDR1 and CDR2 (germline): SEHNR, FQNEAQ (reference sequence). V dropped 4 bases and J dropped 4 bases, with 11 bases sitting between them. CDR3: CASSYRTGYNEQFF. The CDR3 nucleotides read TGTGCCAGCAGCTACCGGACTGGATACAATGAGCAGTTCTTC.

This clone was observed once. The chain uses TRBV7-2 and TRBJ2-5, with 7 bases lining up with TRBD1. CDR3 size: 14 residues. Germline CDR1 is SGHTA and CDR2 is FQGNSA. J gave up 5 bases and V 2 bases, and 5 bases lay outside the gene matches. This CDR3 reads CASSLPGQRETQYF. CDR3 nucleotide sequence: TGTGCCAGCAGCTTACCGGGACAGAGGGAGACCCAGTACTTC. The full variable domain, its missing parts supplied by reference TRBV7-2 and TRBJ2-5, is GAGVSQSPSNKVTEKGKDVELRCDPISGHTALYWYRQSLGQGLEFLIYFQGNSAPDKSGLPSDRFSAERTGGSVSTLTIQRTQQEDSAVYLCASSLPGQRETQYFGPGTRLLVL.

The chain links TRBV4-3 to TRBJ2-1; D is uncertain. The CDR3 has 14 residues. Per the germline V gene, CDR1 is LGHNA and CDR2 is YSLEER. The ends were cut back, 1 base at V and 6 bases at J, with 10 bases in the middle. The CDR3 spells CASSQGQASNEQFF. CDR3 nucleotide sequence: TGCGCCAGCAGCCAAGGGCAGGCCAGCAATGAGCAGTTCTTC.

This clone was recorded once. The chain employs TRBV4-2 and TRBJ2-2; a weak D match, TRBD1 (6 bases). The germline CDR1 and CDR2 sequences are LGHNA and YNFKEQ. The CDR3 runs to 15 residues. V was clipped by 4 bases and J by 5 bases, with 14 bases between them. In nucleotides, the CDR3 is TGTGCCAGCAGCCGACCGGGACAAGGAACCGGGGAGCTGTTTTTT. Protein product: CASSRPGQGTGELFF.

The chain joins TRBV27 to TRBJ2-3; the D is unclear. CDR1 and CDR2 (germline): MNHEY, SMNVEV (reference sequence). The CDR3 contains 14 residues. V gave up 3 bases and J gave up 6 bases, with 13 bases separating them. CDR3 nucleotide sequence: TGTGCCAGCAGTTTTATGGGCCTTGGGGATACGCAGTATTTT. Residues: CASSFMGLGDTQYF.

In DNA form, the CDR3 reads TGCGCCAGCAGCAGTACCAGGGGGCTGAGCACTGAAGCTTTCTTT. Residues: CASSSTRGLSTEAFF. The chain couples TRBV5-1 to TRBJ1-1, with TRBD1 identical over 8 bases. CDR3 length: 15 amino acids. V lost 4 bases to trimming and J lost 4 bases; unmatched junction nucleotides: 9. Germline lookup yields CDR1 SGHRS and CDR2 YFSETQ. The whole variable domain, remainder taken from reference TRBV5-1 and TRBJ1-1, is KAGVTQTPRYLIKTRGQQVTLSCSPISGHRSVSWYQQTPGQGLQFLFEYFSETQRNKGNFPGRFSGRQFSNSRSEMNVSTLELGDSALYLCASSSTRGLSTEAFFGQGTRLTVV.

This clone has a handful of counts. This chain links TRBV6-5 with TRBJ1-1, with TRBD1 identical over 9 bases. CDR1 is MNHEY, CDR2 SVGAGI, per germline. With V trimmed by 0 bases and J by 10 bases, 12 bases remained unmatched. This CDR3 has 16 amino acids. CDR3 nucleotide sequence: TGTGCCAGCAGTTACTCGACAGGGGGAGCGGCTTTCGCAGCTTTCTTT. Translated: CASSYSTGGAAFAAFF.